One T cell receptor beta chain is described in this entry. The source of the sample is a study of blood T cell repertoires in COVID-19. For the study at large: Sites across the United States, Italy and Spain contributed samples from acute and convalescent COVID-19. T cells, B-cell-depleted T cells, or PBMCs supplied cDNA or gDNA.

Authors' methods: Amplification of reference gene primers provided the estimated nucleated cell counts. This table comes from immunoSEQ multiplex PCR, and its TCRdb copy is limited to in-frame clones, with some not included. V, J and clone size derive from that table, while D and trimming were established from the DNA sequence. Here the sample spans tens of thousands of clones, about 83% being singletons. V was pared by 1 base and J by 0 bases, with 6 bases of the junction left unmatched. The germline gives CDR1 MDHEN, CDR2 SYDVKM. The CDR3 extends over 16 amino acids. This sequence was found in a human donor in a cohort sampled during active COVID-19. The sample consisted of peripheral blood. The V and J genes are TRBV28 and TRBJ2-7; TRBD2 matches at 7 bases. CDR3 in DNA: TGTGCCAGCAGTTTATCCGGAGCGGGATCCTCCTACGAGCAGTACTTC. Encoded protein: CASSLSGAGSSYEQYF.